Listed below are T cell receptor beta chains from one sample, sequenced in a study of human T cells and chemical hapten exposure. MiXCR was run by TCRdb on the RACE reads, yielding one entry per CDR3 protein. The top ten hold 1.4% of the sample, which has about 120,000 distinct CDR3 sequences, around an eighth seen once. The specimen was whole blood, collected in connection with sensitization to the hapten diphenylcyclopropenone (DPC). The receptors originated from a woman aged 45 to 65 with alopecia areata. Some clones in this sample may be carry-over from other donors' samples. Both conserved end residues are part of each CDR3. Fields, in order: D gene, V gene, J gene, clone size, CDR3 DNA, CDR3 protein. A D gene is named only where the DNA matches it firmly. The listing skips clone size in some rows; elsewhere it reads once, few, many or a size class.

D gene: TRBD1; V gene: TRBV10-3; J gene: TRBJ2-3; clone size: NA; CDR3 DNA: TGTGCCATGGCCGGACAGGGATCATCAGATACGCAGTATTTT; CDR3 protein: CAMAGQGSSDTQYF
D gene: NA; V gene: TRBV9; J gene: TRBJ1-6; clone size: many; CDR3 DNA: TGTGCCAGCAGCGCTGGGGGGGACCTAACGAATTCACCCCTCCACTTT; CDR3 protein: CASSAGGDLTNSPLHF
D gene: NA; V gene: TRBV6-1; J gene: TRBJ1-5; clone size: many; CDR3 DNA: TGTGCCAGCAGGGGACGCGGGTCAGGGCGGAATCAGCCCCAGCATTTT; CDR3 protein: CASRGRGSGRNQPQHF
D gene: TRBD1; V gene: TRBV4-3; J gene: TRBJ1-4; clone size: NA; CDR3 DNA: TGCGCCAGCAGCCAAGATTGGTTAGGTGGATGGGACAGAAAACTGTTTTTT; CDR3 protein: CASSQDWLGGWDRKLFF
D gene: NA; V gene: TRBV11-2; J gene: TRBJ2-5; clone size: few; CDR3 DNA: TGTGCCAGCAGCTTAGTGGCCCCCCGGGAGACCCAGTACTTC; CDR3 protein: CASSLVAPRETQYF
D gene: NA; V gene: TRBV14; J gene: TRBJ1-6; clone size: few; CDR3 DNA: TGTGCCAGCAGCCGCTACGGACAGACTGCGGGTTCACCCCTCCACTTT; CDR3 protein: CASSRYGQTAGSPLHF
D gene: TRBD1; V gene: TRBV28; J gene: TRBJ2-3; clone size: few; CDR3 DNA: TGTGCCAGCGGACCACAGGGGACAGATACGCAGTATTTT; CDR3 protein: CASGPQGTDTQYF
D gene: NA; V gene: TRBV10-3; J gene: TRBJ1-1; clone size: many; CDR3 DNA: TGTGCCATCAGTGCCCCGACCGTAGCTTTCTTT; CDR3 protein: CAISAPTVAFF
D gene: TRBD1; V gene: TRBV28; J gene: TRBJ2-7; clone size: NA; CDR3 DNA: TGTGCCAGCAGTAAAAGGGGGCCCGAGCAGTACTTC; CDR3 protein: CASSKRGPEQYF
D gene: NA; V gene: TRBV28; J gene: TRBJ2-3; clone size: NA; CDR3 DNA: TGTGCCAGCAACAGGCGCGTCGATACGCAGTATTTT; CDR3 protein: CASNRRVDTQYF
D gene: NA; V gene: TRBV12-3/TRBV12-4; J gene: TRBJ2-7; clone size: NA; CDR3 DNA: TGTGCCAGCAGTCGGCGCGGGGTACGGAGCTCCTACGAGCAGTACTTC; CDR3 protein: CASSRRGVRSSYEQYF
D gene: NA; V gene: TRBV7-9; J gene: TRBJ2-5; clone size: many; CDR3 DNA: TGTGCCAGCAGCTTGGACCTTGGCGACCAGTACTTC; CDR3 protein: CASSLDLGDQYF
D gene: NA; V gene: TRBV7-2; J gene: TRBJ2-1; clone size: many; CDR3 DNA: TGTGCCAGCAGCTTAGGGGGGTCGCTAGGAAATGAGCAGTTCTTC; CDR3 protein: CASSLGGSLGNEQFF
D gene: TRBD1; V gene: TRBV6-5; J gene: TRBJ2-7; clone size: many; CDR3 DNA: TGTGCCAGCAGTTCTATCGACAGGGACGAGCAGTACTTC; CDR3 protein: CASSSIDRDEQYF
D gene: NA; V gene: TRBV2; J gene: TRBJ1-2; clone size: NA; CDR3 DNA: TGTGCCAGTACTGGACAGCCGTCCTTCTATGGCTACACCTTC; CDR3 protein: CASTGQPSFYGYTF
D gene: NA; V gene: TRBV10-1; J gene: TRBJ1-1; clone size: few; CDR3 DNA: TGCGCCAGCAGTGAAAAACAGACAATGAACACTGAAGCTTTCTTT; CDR3 protein: CASSEKQTMNTEAFF
D gene: TRBD2; V gene: TRBV20-1; J gene: TRBJ2-1; clone size: NA; CDR3 DNA: TGCAGTGCTAGTGCGGGAGGCAAGGTCGGTGAGCAGTTCTTC; CDR3 protein: CSASAGGKVGEQFF
D gene: TRBD1; V gene: TRBV18; J gene: TRBJ1-6; clone size: many; CDR3 DNA: TGTGCCAGCTCACGGGACAGCAATTCACCCCTCCACTTT; CDR3 protein: CASSRDSNSPLHF
D gene: NA; V gene: TRBV12-3/TRBV12-4; J gene: TRBJ2-7; clone size: NA; CDR3 DNA: TGTGCCAGCACTTCCCTTGGAGGGATCGAGCAGTACTTC; CDR3 protein: CASTSLGGIEQYF
D gene: NA; V gene: TRBV27; J gene: TRBJ1-2; clone size: NA; CDR3 DNA: TGTGCCAGCGGATCAACACCGCTAGACTATGGCTACACCTTC; CDR3 protein: CASGSTPLDYGYTF
D gene: TRBD1; V gene: TRBV7-9; J gene: TRBJ2-1; clone size: NA; CDR3 DNA: TGTGCCAGCAGCTTGACAGGGTCGGATGAGCAGTTCTTC; CDR3 protein: CASSLTGSDEQFF
D gene: TRBD1; V gene: TRBV4-1; J gene: TRBJ1-1; clone size: NA; CDR3 DNA: TGCGCCAGCAGCCTCCATCAGGGGGGCACTGAAGCTTTCTTT; CDR3 protein: CASSLHQGGTEAFF
D gene: NA; V gene: TRBV2; J gene: TRBJ1-1; clone size: many; CDR3 DNA: TGTGCCAGCAGTGACAGGGACCTGAACACTGAAGCTTTCTTT; CDR3 protein: CASSDRDLNTEAFF
D gene: NA; V gene: TRBV29-1; J gene: TRBJ2-7; clone size: few; CDR3 DNA: TGCAGCGTTGAAGATGGGGGCCCGACGGGGCAGTACTTC; CDR3 protein: CSVEDGGPTGQYF
D gene: TRBD2; V gene: TRBV18; J gene: TRBJ2-3; clone size: many; CDR3 DNA: TGTGCCAGCTCACCAATCCTAGCGGGAGGCACAGATACGCAGTATTTT; CDR3 protein: CASSPILAGGTDTQYF
D gene: TRBD1; V gene: TRBV7-2; J gene: TRBJ1-4; clone size: NA; CDR3 DNA: TGTGCCAGCAGCCCCCGACAGGGTTTTGAAAAACTGTTTTTT; CDR3 protein: CASSPRQGFEKLFF
D gene: NA; V gene: TRBV10-1; J gene: TRBJ2-3; clone size: many; CDR3 DNA: TGCGCCAGCAGTCCGGCTTTATCCTACACAGATACGCAGTATTTT; CDR3 protein: CASSPALSYTDTQYF
D gene: NA; V gene: TRBV11-2; J gene: TRBJ2-7; clone size: few; CDR3 DNA: TGTGCCAGCAGCTTCGAGGACATCTCCTACGAGCAGTACTTC; CDR3 protein: CASSFEDISYEQYF
D gene: NA; V gene: TRBV5-6; J gene: TRBJ2-3; clone size: few; CDR3 DNA: TGTGCCAGCAGCTTTCGGACCCTCCAGCCCTTCACAGATACGCAGTATTTT; CDR3 protein: CASSFRTLQPFTDTQYF
D gene: NA; V gene: TRBV6-6; J gene: TRBJ1-5; clone size: many; CDR3 DNA: TGTGCCAGCAGTTATCTGGGGGATCTCAGCAATCAGCCCCAGCATTTT; CDR3 protein: CASSYLGDLSNQPQHF
D gene: NA; V gene: TRBV28; J gene: TRBJ2-7; clone size: few; CDR3 DNA: TGTGCCAGCAGTCCGCATAACTCCTACGAGCAGTACTTC; CDR3 protein: CASSPHNSYEQYF